These T cell receptor beta chains were read from a single sample in a study of cytomegalovirus exposure and HLA in healthy donors. The repertoire was sequenced with immunoSEQ multiplex PCR; TCRdb's copy has only in-frame clones and lacks some. The sample records 120,000 to 150,000 clones, roughly 73% being singletons. The sample taken for sequencing was PBMCs. The receptors here all came from a man aged 40-49 years in good health and CMV-seronegative. CDR3s include the opening cysteine and the closing phenylalanine or tryptophan. D genes are given only for firm matches. Clone size is shown for a subset of rows, as once, few, many or a class of expanded clone.

V	size	J	D	CDR3	DNA
TRBV2	.	TRBJ1-2	TRBD1	CASSVQRDSPYGYTF	TGTGCCAGCAGTGTTCAACGGGACAGCCCGTATGGCTACACCTTC
TRBV4-1	.	TRBJ1-3	.	CASSQAGVIAGNTIYF	TGCGCCAGCAGCCAAGCGGGGGTGATAGCTGGAAACACCATATATTTT
TRBV6-1	few	TRBJ1-1	.	CASSEDTGEANTEAFF	TGTGCCAGCAGTGAAGACACTGGAGAGGCAAACACTGAAGCTTTCTTT
TRBV9	.	TRBJ2-3	.	CASSPTPRTDTQYF	TGTGCCAGCAGCCCAACCCCTAGGACAGATACGCAGTATTTT
TRBV18	once	TRBJ1-2	.	CASSPEERVNGYTF	TGTGCCAGCTCACCTGAGGAACGAGTTAATGGCTACACCTTC
TRBV4-1	.	TRBJ1-6	.	CASSPTNRESAYYNSPLHF	TGCGCCAGCAGCCCCACTAACAGGGAAAGTGCTTACTATAATTCACCCCTCCACTTT
TRBV6-1	.	TRBJ1-3	TRBD1	CASSEGDRGVSGNTIYF	TGTGCCAGCAGTGAAGGGGACAGGGGGGTCTCTGGAAACACCATATATTTT
TRBV27	.	TRBJ2-7	.	CASSLIRGEQYF	TGTGCCAGCAGTTTAATCCGCGGCGAGCAGTACTTC
TRBV28	.	TRBJ2-1	TRBD2	CASSPIGTSLTGYEQFF	TGTGCCAGCAGTCCAATCGGGACTAGCCTGACCGGCTATGAGCAGTTCTTC
TRBV9	.	TRBJ2-1	.	CASGGGGPYNEQFF	TGTGCCAGCGGGGGAGGAGGACCCTACAATGAGCAGTTCTTC
TRBV5-6	.	TRBJ2-7	.	CASSFDAPGYEQYF	TGTGCCAGCAGCTTTGACGCCCCCGGGTACGAGCAGTACTTC
TRBV5-4	.	TRBJ1-2	.	CASSLGGRADGYTF	TGTGCCAGCAGCTTGGGGGGCAGGGCGGATGGCTACACCTTC
TRBV27	.	TRBJ2-7	.	CASSLGLFYEQYF	TGTGCCAGCAGTCTAGGACTGTTCTACGAGCAGTACTTC
TRBV27	.	TRBJ2-3	.	CASSPRGYTQYF	TGTGCCAGCAGTCCCCGGGGTTATACGCAGTATTTT
TRBV6-6	.	TRBJ1-5	TRBD1	CASSGQGASQPQHF	TGTGCCAGCAGTGGACAGGGGGCGAGTCAGCCCCAGCATTTT
TRBV29-1	.	TRBJ1-2	TRBD1	CSVEDQGAGYGYTF	TGCAGCGTTGAAGACCAGGGGGCGGGCTATGGCTACACCTTC
TRBV4-1	.	TRBJ2-7	TRBD1	CASSPSTGTDSYEQYF	TGCGCCAGCAGCCCCAGCACCGGGACAGACTCCTACGAGCAGTACTTC
TRBV12-2	.	TRBJ2-3	.	CASRLGPGTSIDTQYF	TGTGCAAGTCGTCTTGGCCCCGGGACTAGCATCGATACGCAGTATTTT
TRBV2	.	TRBJ2-7	.	CASNREGAYEQYF	TGTGCCAGCAATCGCGAAGGGGCCTACGAGCAGTACTTC
TRBV4-3	.	TRBJ2-3	.	CASSQDRGGSTDTQYF	TGCGCCAGCAGCCAAGATCGAGGCGGTAGCACAGATACGCAGTATTTT
TRBV15	.	TRBJ1-5	TRBD1	CATSRDSGTGVGNRPQHF	TGTGCCACCAGCAGAGATAGTGGGACAGGGGTTGGGAATCGGCCCCAGCATTTT
TRBV19	once	TRBJ2-7	.	CASSIVAVSSYEQYF	TGTGCCAGTAGTATTGTGGCAGTTTCCTCCTACGAGCAGTACTTC